This T cell receptor (beta chain) was sequenced in a study of blood T cell repertoires in COVID-19. Study overall: Sites across the United States, Italy and Spain contributed samples from acute and convalescent COVID-19. PBMCs, B-cell-depleted T cells, or T cells provided the cDNA or gDNA that made up the material.

Which cohort a participant joined came from the clinical history participants gave. As processed by the authors: Counts of nucleated cells, estimated from reference gene primer amplification, were obtained. The data were produced by immunoSEQ multiplex PCR, yet TCRdb's version contains in-frame clones alone and is incomplete. V, J and clone size are those of that table, while D and trimming were read from the DNA. The repertoire holds some 350,000 clones, with about 90% as singletons. The V end was cut by 10 bases, the J end by 3 bases, with 10 bases between. Per the germline V gene, CDR1 is SGHDN and CDR2 is FVKESK. The CDR3 totals 12 residues.

The sample taken for sequencing was PBMCs or T cells enriched from blood (not recorded which). This clonotype was obtained from a woman in her twenties or thirties who had recovered from COVID-19. The rearrangement uses TRBV14 and TRBJ1-5, with D hard to call. DNA of the CDR3: TGTGCCACCGGTCGTCCCAATCAGCCCCAGCATTTT. Translating gives CATGRPNQPQHF.